This T cell receptor beta chain was captured by sequencing in a study of blood T cells in healthy people across ages (dated by TCRdb to about 2015). Regarding the study in general: In model experiments, template switching captured about one uniquely barcoded TCR beta cDNA molecule for every two T cells. Two additional independent replicas of 1 million unique cDNA reads from the same blood draw were analyzed for two donors (one aged 18 to 30 and one aged 80 or older). The donors were split into four age groups: young (average 16 years), middle-aged (more than 35), aged (roughly 68) and long-lived (over 75). Using deep sequencing normalized with unique cDNA molecular identifiers, the study measured how TCR beta repertoire diversity changes with age.

A word on this clonotype: The antigen this receptor binds is unknown. No base quality values were provided; no much bigger clone lies one nucleotide off.

The approximately 39 donors, aged roughly 6 to 95 years, were systemically healthy Caucasian individuals from Russia. Approximately 9.3 milliliters of peripheral blood were collected from each donor into EDTA-treated Vacutainer tubes. Ficoll-Paque density-gradient centrifugation was used to isolate PBMCs, with at least 6 million obtained per sample. Trizol reagent was used to extract total RNA from the PBMCs, yielding at least 6 micrograms per sample. Naive CD45RAhigh/CD27high T cell percentages were measured by flow cytometry on a PBMC aliquot from every donor. Summary of the overall study and its limitations: A strong correlation was found between observed TCR beta diversity and the percentage of naive T cells measured by flow cytometry. Observed TCR beta diversity per million T cells fell roughly linearly with age, and a significant reduction was already apparent by age about 36. Since profiling was done on bulk unsorted PBMCs, naive and antigen-experienced compartments could not be conclusively compared. Because the CMV infection status of the donors was unknown, age-related changes in expanded clonotypes may potentially have been confounded. Estimates of total diversity based on one million sequenced T cells were regarded as lower bounds and as underestimates. Compared with the aged group, more naive CD4+ T cells, fewer expanded clones and increased TCR diversity were shown by the long-lived group, suggesting age selection.

The library came from 5' RACE. For sequencing, an Illumina HiSeq 2500 was employed. The second PCR ran for roughly 7 to 11 cycles and used a J-beta primer mix along with a sample-barcoded 5' primer. A unique molecular identifier was introduced onto each TCR beta cDNA molecule by a template-switch 5' adaptor carrying 12 random nucleotides. At least 2.5 million CDR3-containing paired-end reads were obtained from each sample. First-strand cDNA was synthesized from all RNA with the Mint cDNA synthesis kit, primed by a TRBC-specific oligonucleotide. All cDNA was treated with uracil-DNA glycosylase and then went through a first 18-cycle PCR with the universal primers M1SS and BC2_uni_R. The authors processed their data as follows. Normalization of each sample was performed by random selection of 1 million high-quality reads, each carrying a distinct molecular identifier. Instead of being binned into consensus sequences, reads with shared molecular identifiers were discarded. MiTCR, set to a Q25 quality threshold and the strictest error-elimination algorithm, was used for CDR3 identification, clonotype clustering and error correction. Lower-bound total TCR beta diversity was estimated with a nonparametric unseen species model using Euler transformation. Through fastp at Q25 and MiXCR, TCRdb rebuilt clones from the public reads, retaining in-frame beta chains. Identical CDR3 proteins give one entry, which carries the most common genes and DNA. The V and J calls follow TCRdb's processing rather than the paper's. The sample contains some 890,000 distinct CDR3 sequences, around 29% of them found a single time. The ten largest clones represent roughly a tenth of the sample.

The junction shows trimming of 2 bases on V and 2 bases on J, plus 19 bases between the germline ends. The CDR3 covers 17 residues, taking in both the cysteine and the phenylalanine. Only CDR3 DNA remains: 51 bases, in frame from the first base. CDR1 and CDR2, looked up from the germline V gene, are MNHEY and SVGEGT. Another study also made use of these data, one on T cells of mothers and their children. Reported in the second study: Nine systemically healthy Caucasian individuals, comprising three mothers and their six children, were included as donors. cDNA synthesis consumed the entire amount of extracted RNA, loaded at approximately 1.6 ug RNA in each 15 ul reaction. Sample barcodes and 2-4 random nucleotides were added via the M1S primer in the second PCR. Over 8 million TCR beta CDR3 reads were obtained for each mother, and some 3.1 million reads were obtained for each child. In both related and unrelated pairs, thymic selection shapes the output of TCR recombination in a similar way, with inherited differences having only a minor effect. Normalized repertoire overlap was always slightly but never significantly higher in related than unrelated mother-child pairs. With a sensitivity of approximately 92 clones per million clonotypes, no persistent microchimeric T cell clones were detected. The study used deep NGS to compare TCR beta repertoires of mothers and children, seeking features distinguishing related mother-child pairs from unrelated individuals. Mothers averaged about 40 +/- 4 years of age and children averaged about 10 +/- 4 years. After adapters were ligated using NEBNext reagents, the libraries underwent 100+100 nt paired-end sequencing on an Illumina HiSeq 2000. To prevent cross-contamination, the mother and child libraries were prepared one month apart and sequenced in separate runs. Between about 500,000 and 2,300,000 distinct TCR beta clonotypes were identified per donor. Naive TCR beta clonotypes were estimated from low-frequency clonotypes matched to each donor's FACS-determined naive share, without sorting.

The sequence was obtained from a woman aged 40 to 50 in good health. Sequencing was carried out using blood. The chain is assembled from TRBV6-2 or TRBV6-3 and TRBJ2-7; D gene: possibly TRBD1, on 6 matching bases. The DNA sequence is given as TGTGCCAGCAGTTACGCTGCCAGGGGCATGCCTACCTACGAGCAGTACTTC. The translation is CASSYAARGMPTYEQYF.